What follows describes a single T cell receptor (beta chain). This record belongs to a study of T cells after somatic rescue of genetic block. Trimming took off 5 bases at V and 0 bases at J, with 8 bases between the two ends. There are 15 residues in the CDR3. The germline CDR1 and CDR2 sequences are LNHDA and SQIVND (reference sequence). The method was immunoSEQ multiplex PCR; TCRdb's version includes in-frame clones alone and lacks a portion of them. The sample contains roughly 51,000 clones, around 96% of which appear only once. This TCR was sampled from a child younger than two. The chain combines TRBV19 with TRBJ2-6; a possible D gene is TRBD1 (6 bases). The specimen was peripheral blood mononuclear cells (PBMCs). CDR3 in amino acids: CASSWDNSGANVLTF. The CDR3, as DNA: TGTGCCAGTAGTTGGGACAACTCTGGGGCCAACGTCCTGACTTTC.